This TCR beta chain was captured in a study of blood T cell dynamics during melanoma immunotherapy. Trimming at V came to 4 bases and at J to 6 bases, leaving 9 bases not matched to a gene. Germline-derived CDR1 and CDR2 are MGHRA and YSYEKL. The CDR3 extends over 16 amino acids. Some clones are missing from TCRdb's copy, which holds only in-frame ones; the method was immunoSEQ multiplex PCR. In the table there are roughly 5,000 clones, more than 75% of which are singletons. Time point meaning: pre-treatment baseline. Disease control meant complete response, partial response or stable disease at 12 weeks.

The gene calls are TRBV4-1 and TRBJ2-3; the match to TRBD1 covers 11 bases. This specimen consisted of blood, obtained from a patient treated with checkpoint blockade. This receptor was identified in a human donor with melanoma. The CDR3 coding sequence is TGCGCCAGCAGCCCCCGGGGACAGGGGGTGGGCGATACGCAGTATTTT. Its protein is CASSPRGQGVGDTQYF.